The 3 T cell receptor beta chains presented below share a single source sample, sequenced in a study of early T cells in non-severe SARS-CoV-2 infection. TCRdb itself ran the 5' RACE reads through MiXCR, one entry per CDR3 protein. The repertoire consists of over 50,000 distinct CDR3 sequences, with 10% to 12% occurring once and the leading ten covering roughly 1.7%. Sequenced: whole blood. The origin of the receptors is an adult who was a healthcare worker with PCR-confirmed SARS-CoV-2 infection or an uninfected control (not recorded which).

This rearrangement joins TRBV20-1 to TRBJ1-1; TRBD1 agrees at 12 bases. Germline V gene sequence: CDR1 DFQATT, CDR2 SNEGSKA (reference sequence). V lost 2 bases to trimming and J lost 10 bases; unmatched junction nucleotides: 8. The CDR3 is 14 amino acids. The CDR3 DNA reads as TGCAGTGCTAGACTTAGGGACAGGGGGCGCGGAGCTTTCTTT. It is translated as CSARLRDRGRGAFF.

V gene TRBV21-1 combines with J gene TRBJ2-7. TRBV21-1 is shown as a pseudogene. The CDR3 spans 10 residues. The CDR3 DNA is TGTGCCAGCTGTCTGGGCAGGACGTACTTC. Translating gives CASCLGRTYF.

V and J are TRBV20-1 and TRBJ2-7, with 8 bases matching TRBD1. J was trimmed by 3 bases and V by 4 bases; bases with no gene match: 2. The germline gives CDR1 DFQATT, CDR2 SNEGSKA (reference sequence). This CDR3 region has 12 residues. The CDR3 sequence is CSATTGGYEQYF. The DNA of the CDR3 is TGCAGTGCTACCACAGGGGGCTACGAGCAGTACTTC.